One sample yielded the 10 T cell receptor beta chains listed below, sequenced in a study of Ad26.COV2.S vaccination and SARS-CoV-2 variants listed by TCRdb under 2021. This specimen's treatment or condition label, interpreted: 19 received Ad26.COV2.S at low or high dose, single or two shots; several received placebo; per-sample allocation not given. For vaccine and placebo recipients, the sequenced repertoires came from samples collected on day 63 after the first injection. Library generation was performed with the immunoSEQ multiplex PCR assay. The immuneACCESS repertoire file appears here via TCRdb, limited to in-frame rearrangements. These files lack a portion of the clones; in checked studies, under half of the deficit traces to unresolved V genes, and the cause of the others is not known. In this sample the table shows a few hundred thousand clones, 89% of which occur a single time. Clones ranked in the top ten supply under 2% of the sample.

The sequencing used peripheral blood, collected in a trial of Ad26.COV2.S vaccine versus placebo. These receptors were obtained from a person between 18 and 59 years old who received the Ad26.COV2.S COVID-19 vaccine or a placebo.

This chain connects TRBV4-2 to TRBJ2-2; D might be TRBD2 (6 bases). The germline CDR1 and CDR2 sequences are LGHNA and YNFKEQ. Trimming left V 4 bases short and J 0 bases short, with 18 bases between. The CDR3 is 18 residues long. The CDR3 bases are TGTGCCAGCAGCCTAGGGTGGGGGGAAGGATCGAACACCGGGGAGCTGTTTTTT. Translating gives CASSLGWGEGSNTGELFF.

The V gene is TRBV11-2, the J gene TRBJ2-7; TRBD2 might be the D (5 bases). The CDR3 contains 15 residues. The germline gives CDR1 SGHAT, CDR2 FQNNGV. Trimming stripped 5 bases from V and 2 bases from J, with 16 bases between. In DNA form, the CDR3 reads TGTGCCAGCAGCCGACGGGAAGGGCGCCCCTACGAGCAGTACTTC. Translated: CASSRREGRPYEQYF.

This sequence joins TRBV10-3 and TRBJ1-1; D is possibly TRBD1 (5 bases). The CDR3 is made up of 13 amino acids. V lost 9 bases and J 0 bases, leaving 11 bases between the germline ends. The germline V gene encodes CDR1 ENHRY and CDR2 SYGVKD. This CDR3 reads CAILDIMNTEAFF. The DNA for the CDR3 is TGTGCCATACTGGACATAATGAACACTGAAGCTTTCTTT.

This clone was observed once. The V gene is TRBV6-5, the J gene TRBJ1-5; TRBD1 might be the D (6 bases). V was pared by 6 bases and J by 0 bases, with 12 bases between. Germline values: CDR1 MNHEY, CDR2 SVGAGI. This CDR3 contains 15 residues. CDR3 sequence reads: CASRFGQTSNQPQHF. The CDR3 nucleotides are TGTGCCAGCAGATTTGGACAGACTAGCAATCAGCCCCAGCATTTT.

CDR3 region: CASSLGSGGDTGELFF. Written as DNA, the CDR3 is TGTGCCAGCAGCTTGGGGTCAGGGGGCGACACCGGGGAGCTGTTTTTT. The rearrangement joins TRBV5-6 to TRBJ2-2; 8 nucleotides match TRBD1. This CDR3 has 16 residues. Trimming removed 0 bases from V and 3 bases from J; junction bases left unmatched: 4. Germline assignment: CDR1 SGHDT and CDR2 YYEEEE.

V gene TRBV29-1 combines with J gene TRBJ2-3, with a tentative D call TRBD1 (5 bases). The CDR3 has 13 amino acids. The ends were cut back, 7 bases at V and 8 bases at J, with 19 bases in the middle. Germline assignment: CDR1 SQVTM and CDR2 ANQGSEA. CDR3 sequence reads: CSAADTVVATQYF. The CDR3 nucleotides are TGCAGCGCTGCGGACACGGTTGTGGCTACGCAGTATTTT.

The CDR3 DNA reads TGTGCCAGTAGTGCCGGGGGTAATGAAAAACTGTTTTTT. Translated: CASSAGGNEKLFF. The chain is built from TRBV19 and TRBJ1-4; the D gene is possibly TRBD1 (5 bases). Germline values: CDR1 LNHDA, CDR2 SQIVND (reference sequence). V was shortened by 5 bases and J by 4 bases, with 8 bases between the two germline ends. The CDR3 runs 13 residues.

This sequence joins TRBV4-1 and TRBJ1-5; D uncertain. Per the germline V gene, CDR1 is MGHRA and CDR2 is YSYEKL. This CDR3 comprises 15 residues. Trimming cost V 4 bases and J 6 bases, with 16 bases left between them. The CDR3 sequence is CASSPWIGWVQPQHF. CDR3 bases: TGCGCCAGCAGCCCCTGGATAGGCTGGGTTCAGCCCCAGCATTTT.

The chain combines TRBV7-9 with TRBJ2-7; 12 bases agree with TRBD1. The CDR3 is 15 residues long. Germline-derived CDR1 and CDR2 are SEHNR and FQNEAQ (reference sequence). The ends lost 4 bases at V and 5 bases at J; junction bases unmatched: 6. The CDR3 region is CASSSPGTGGDEQYF. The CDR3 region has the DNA TGTGCCAGCAGCTCACCCGGGACAGGGGGCGACGAGCAGTACTTC.

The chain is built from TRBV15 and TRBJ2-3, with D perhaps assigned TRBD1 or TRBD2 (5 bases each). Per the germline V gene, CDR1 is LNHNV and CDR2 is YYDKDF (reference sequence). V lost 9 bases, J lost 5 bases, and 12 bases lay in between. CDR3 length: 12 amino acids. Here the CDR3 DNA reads TGTGCCACAGGGGAGAAAGTAGATACGCAGTATTTT. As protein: CATGEKVDTQYF.